The 25 T cell receptor beta chains presented below share a single source sample, sequenced in a study of shared clonotypes between healthy human individuals. The method was immunoSEQ multiplex PCR; TCRdb's version includes in-frame clones alone and lacks a portion of them. The repertoire holds around 1.1 million clones, roughly 74% seen once, with 0.6% to 0.7% in the top ten. Sequencing input: memory CD4+ T cells from PBMCs. Subset specified: CD45RA-negative fraction. The receptors were gathered from a man aged 18 to 35 in good health. Some clones in this sample may be carry-over from other donors' samples.

This rearrangement joins TRBV28 to TRBJ1-1; 8 bases fit TRBD1. V shed 2 bases and J 7 bases; nucleotides not matched to a gene: 6. CDR3 length: 14 amino acids. Germline V gives CDR1 MDHEN, CDR2 SYDVKM. DNA for the CDR3: TGTGCCAGCAGTTTAGTCAGGGGGCTTGATGAAGCTTTCTTT. Amino acids: CASSLVRGLDEAFF.

This rearrangement joins TRBV5-1 to TRBJ2-6; D might be TRBD1 (6 bases). Trimming pared 4 bases from V and 0 bases from J, leaving 14 bases between. The CDR3 is 17 residues long. Germline CDR1 reads SGHRS; CDR2 reads YFSETQ. CDR3 region: CASSVTGTSSGANVLTF. DNA for the CDR3: TGCGCCAGCAGCGTGACAGGAACGTCCTCTGGGGCCAACGTCCTGACTTTC.

The chain uses TRBV19 and TRBJ2-3; 7 positions agree with TRBD2. The V gene's germline CDR1 is LNHDA and CDR2 SQIVND (reference sequence). V lost 10 bases, J lost 9 bases, and 10 bases stayed unmatched. The CDR3 contains 12 residues. This CDR3 reads CATSGVDATQYF. In DNA, the CDR3 is TGTGCCACCAGCGGGGTTGACGCGACGCAGTATTTT.

This clone was counted between two and nine times. Other DNA sequences in this specimen translate into the identical CDR3. The gene calls are TRBV18 and TRBJ1-1; 7 bases fit TRBD1. V dropped 3 bases and J dropped 3; count of bases not matched to a gene: 7. Germline V gives CDR1 KGHSH, CDR2 LQKENI. The CDR3 has 15 amino acids. In DNA, the CDR3 is TGTGCCAGCTCACCGCAGGGGGGAGGGGACACTGAAGCTTTCTTT. Its protein is CASSPQGGGDTEAFF.

The chain employs TRBV2 and TRBJ1-5, with D uncertain. The germline gives CDR1 SNHLY, CDR2 FYNNEI. Deletions cut 3 bases from V and 0 bases from J, with 12 bases between. CDR3 length equals 16 residues. DNA of the CDR3: TGTGCCAGCAGTGATCGGGGAAAGTATAGCAATCAGCCCCAGCATTTT. It specifies CASSDRGKYSNQPQHF.

The V gene is TRBV25-1, the J gene TRBJ2-2; a weak D match, TRBD1 (6 bases). The germline CDR1 and CDR2 sequences are MGHDK and SYGVNS. This CDR3 is built from 16 residues. V dropped 4 bases and J dropped 4 bases, with 16 bases sitting between them. The CDR3 here is CASSGQDHSSTGELFF. The CDR3 DNA reads TGTGCCAGCAGTGGACAGGACCACTCGAGCACCGGGGAGCTGTTTTTT.

The chain is built from TRBV6-1 and TRBJ2-3; D perhaps matches TRBD1 (6 bases). The V gene lost 8 bases and the J gene lost 3 bases, with 12 bases spanning the gap. CDR1 MNHNS and CDR2 SASEGT come from the germline V gene. The CDR3 sequence is 13 residues long. The CDR3 protein is CASLSQGTDTQYF. Here the CDR3 DNA reads TGTGCCAGCCTGAGTCAGGGGACAGATACGCAGTATTTT.

V is TRBV28 and J is TRBJ2-1, with 10 bases that match TRBD1. The germline V gene has CDR1 MDHEN and CDR2 SYDVKM. The CDR3 is 15 residues long. The V and J ends lost 4 bases and 10 bases, in that order; junction bases with no gene match: 10. This chain's CDR3 is CASSWGTGDMIEQFF. The CDR3 nucleotides read TGTGCCAGCAGTTGGGGGACAGGGGATATGATAGAGCAGTTCTTC. Using reference TRBV28 and TRBJ2-1 for the parts outside the CDR3, the full variable domain is DVKVTQSSRYLVKRTGEKVFLECVQDMDHENMFWYRQDPGLGLRLIYFSYDVKMKEKGDIPEGYSVSREKKERFSLILESASTNQTSMYLCASSWGTGDMIEQFFGPGTRLTVL.

The chain links TRBV10-3 to TRBJ2-2; D is tentatively TRBD1 or TRBD2 (5 bases each). The germline V gene has CDR1 ENHRY and CDR2 SYGVKD. The CDR3 is made up of 16 amino acids. The germline V and J ends were trimmed by 3 bases and 7 bases, with 18 bases remaining between them. The CDR3 here is CAISDRGRETGGELFF. CDR3 DNA: TGTGCCATCAGTGACCGGGGAAGGGAAACAGGCGGGGAGCTGTTTTTT.

The V gene is TRBV5-1, the J gene TRBJ1-4; possibly TRBD1 for D (5 bases). V was cut by 5 bases and J by 2 bases, with 7 bases left in between. Germline CDR1 reads SGHRS; CDR2 reads YFSETQ. The length of the CDR3 is 13 residues. In DNA form, the CDR3 reads TGCGCCAGCAGGCCAGGGACTAATGAAAAACTGTTTTTT. This sequence encodes CASRPGTNEKLFF.

In its sample, this clone was seen a few times. The J gene is TRBJ1-2, the V gene TRBV7-2; TRBD1 agrees at 9 bases. V lost 5 bases and J lost 7; bases outside the gene matches: 8. The CDR3 is 14 residues long. The germline gives CDR1 SGHTA, CDR2 FQGNSA. This CDR3 reads CASSPTGGDVGYTF. The CDR3 DNA reads as TGTGCCAGCAGCCCCACAGGGGGCGACGTTGGCTACACCTTC. Using reference TRBV7-2 and TRBJ1-2 for the parts outside the CDR3, the full variable domain is GAGVSQSPSNKVTEKGKDVELRCDPISGHTALYWYRQSLGQGLEFLIYFQGNSAPDKSGLPSDRFSAERTGGSVSTLTIQRTQQEDSAVYLCASSPTGGDVGYTFGSGTRLTVV.

The rearrangement links TRBV5-1 to TRBJ2-2; TRBD2 matches at 11 bases. With V trimmed by 1 base and J by 6 bases, 11 bases remained unmatched. There are 18 residues in the CDR3. Germline V gene data show CDR1 as SGHRS and CDR2 as YFSETQ. CDR3 nucleotides: TGCGCCAGCAGCTTGAGTCAGGGCGGGACTAGCGGTCCCGGGGAGCTGTTTTTT. Translated: CASSLSQGGTSGPGELFF.

The DNA of the CDR3 is TGTGCCAGCAGCTCCGGATCCAACTATGGCTACACCTTC. It specifies CASSSGSNYGYTF. The chain combines TRBV7-9 with TRBJ1-2; D unresolved. Germline V gene lookup returns CDR1 SEHNR and CDR2 FQNEAQ (reference sequence). V lost 4 bases and J lost 2, with 8 bases in between. This CDR3 is 13 amino acids long.

For this clone: It may be a read error: a sequence one base away is much more abundant. Different DNA sequences within this sample yield the same CDR3. The chain couples TRBV20-1 to TRBJ2-7; perhaps D is TRBD1 or TRBD2 (5 bases each). CDR1 is DFQATT and CDR2 is SNEGSKA in the germline V gene (reference sequence). This CDR3 region has 11 residues. V was clipped by 1 base and J by 4 bases, with 5 bases between them. The CDR3 sequence: CSARGGYEQYF. Here the CDR3 DNA reads TGCAGTGCTAGAGGGGGGTACGAGCAGTACTTC.

The chain employs TRBV2 and TRBJ1-6; D call uncertain. CDR1 is SNHLY and CDR2 is FYNNEI in the germline V gene. V dropped 5 bases and J dropped 14 bases, with 13 bases sitting between them. The CDR3 loop spans 12 amino acids. This CDR3 is CASSRDTPTLHF. The CDR3 DNA reads as TGTGCCAGCAGTCGAGATACCCCCACCCTCCACTTT.

The chain is built from TRBV10-3 and TRBJ2-1; 10 bases agree with TRBD2. This CDR3 is built from 14 residues. Unmatched junction bases numbered 5, after V lost 4 bases and J lost 8 bases. Looked up from germline, CDR1 is ENHRY and CDR2 is SYGVKD. The CDR3 nucleotides read TGTGCCATCAGTGGGGTAGCGGGGGGAGATGAGCAGTTCTTC. This sequence encodes CAISGVAGGDEQFF.

The J gene is TRBJ2-3, the V gene TRBV6-1; D gene unclear. V was clipped by 11 bases and J by 6 bases, with 15 bases between them. Germline V gene sequence: CDR1 MNHNS, CDR2 SASEGT. CDR3 length: 12 residues. CDR3 nucleotide sequence: TGTGCCGTGAGTCACCGGATGGATACGCAGTATTTT. Its protein product is CAVSHRMDTQYF.

The chain is built from TRBV28 and TRBJ2-4; TRBD1 might be the D (5 bases). The CDR3 has 17 residues. V dropped 4 bases and J dropped 3 bases, with 19 bases sitting between them. In germline, CDR1 is MDHEN, CDR2 SYDVKM. CDR3 protein: CASSSHGAGWDKNIQYF. The CDR3 nucleotides read TGTGCCAGCAGTTCCCATGGGGCAGGCTGGGACAAAAACATTCAGTACTTC.

The rearrangement uses TRBV6-1 and TRBJ2-3; D is perhaps TRBD1 (6 bases). The germline CDR1 and CDR2 sequences are MNHNS and SASEGT. The CDR3 has 17 amino acids. V lost 1 base, J lost 2 bases, and 16 bases lay in between. CDR3 coding DNA: TGTGCCAGCAGTGAAGTAGGGGGAGAGGGGGTCACAGATACGCAGTATTTT. It codes for CASSEVGGEGVTDTQYF.

The chain has TRBV4-1 and TRBJ1-4; TRBD1 agrees at 7 bases. V trimming: 2 bases; J trimming: 8 bases; junction bases outside the gene matches: 14. The germline V gene encodes CDR1 MGHRA and CDR2 YSYEKL. The CDR3 is 17 amino acids. The CDR3 region has the DNA TGCGCCAGCAGCCAAAACCCCTACAGGCAGGGGGGGGAAAAACTGTTTTTT. This encodes CASSQNPYRQGGEKLFF.

About this clone itself: A read error likely explains this, since a far larger clone differs by one base. This sample also contains other DNA sequences that code for the same CDR3. The J gene is TRBJ2-7, the V gene TRBV28; D remains unclear. Germline assignment: CDR1 MDHEN and CDR2 SYDVKM. Trimming cost V 4 bases and J 2 bases, with 3 bases left between them. There are 11 residues in the CDR3. CDR3 amino acids: CASSSPYEQYF. DNA for the CDR3: TGTGCCAGCAGTTCGCCCTACGAGCAGTACTTC.

The rearrangement links TRBV30 to TRBJ2-3, with 9 bases matching TRBD1. This CDR3 is 14 amino acids long. Germline V gives CDR1 GTSNPN, CDR2 SVGIG (reference sequence). V gave up 4 bases and J gave up 6 bases; unmatched junction bases: 8. The chain's CDR3 is CAWNPGTGTDTQYF. The CDR3 nucleotides are TGTGCCTGGAACCCAGGGACAGGGACTGATACGCAGTATTTT.

The chain carries TRBV5-1 and TRBJ1-3; no clear D. The length of the CDR3 is 15 residues. Germline CDR1 and CDR2: SGHRS and YFSETQ. Trimming shortened V by 1 base and J by 4 bases, and 12 bases separated the two germline ends. The chain's CDR3 is CASSLTEATGNTIYF. The CDR3, as DNA: TGCGCCAGCAGCTTGACGGAAGCTACGGGAAACACCATATATTTT.

This chain joins TRBV11-2 and TRBJ1-1; D unresolved. Germline V gene lookup returns CDR1 SGHAT and CDR2 FQNNGV. Trimming left V 0 bases short and J 5 bases short, with 4 bases between. This CDR3 region has 12 residues. CDR3 loop: CASSLEQTEAFF. The CDR3 nucleotides read TGTGCCAGCAGCTTAGAACAGACTGAAGCTTTCTTT.

This clone was found once. The chain carries TRBV7-2 and TRBJ2-5; 7 bases map to TRBD1. Germline CDR1 and CDR2: SGHTA and FQGNSA. This CDR3 is 15 amino acids long. With V trimmed by 2 bases and J by 5 bases, 8 bases remained unmatched. The CDR3 coding sequence is TGTGCCAGCAGCTTACGGCCTCCACAGGGGGAGACCCAGTACTTC. It encodes CASSLRPPQGETQYF.